The TCR beta chain described here comes from a study of blood T cell repertoires in COVID-19. Study summary: Donors in the United States, Italy and Spain gave samples during acute or convalescent COVID-19. T cells, B-cell-depleted T cells, or PBMCs supplied cDNA or gDNA.

CDR1 SGHAT and CDR2 FQNNGV come from the germline V gene. Trimming removed 5 bases from V and 3 bases from J; junction bases left unmatched: 13. CDR3 size: 16 residues. In the study's own analysis: Amplification of reference gene primers provided the estimated nucleated cell counts. The data were produced by immunoSEQ multiplex PCR, yet TCRdb's version contains in-frame clones alone and is incomplete. For V, J and clone size, that table is used; D and trimming come from the DNA. The data show 95,000 to 110,000 clones, with 87% seen just once and around 14% held by the top ten. The chain joins TRBV11-2 to TRBJ2-7; TRBD1 agrees at 7 bases. The receptor was derived from a man between 45 and 60 years old with acute or convalescent COVID-19. What was sequenced was peripheral blood. The CDR3 reads CASSPTPRQGGYEQYF. The CDR3 DNA sequence: TGTGCCAGCAGCCCCACCCCCCGACAGGGCGGCTACGAGCAGTACTTC.